This TCR beta chain is from a study of regulatory T cells in long-lasting Graves disease. For TCR beta, libraries came from iRepertoire HTBI primers and Arm-PCR of CDR3 regions. TCRdb independently ran MiXCR on the multiplex PCR reads; one entry per CDR3 protein. The data show some 230,000 distinct CDR3 sequences, approximately 20% seen once. Documented time point: newly diagnosed GD, antithyroid drugs for less than 3 months. After RNA was extracted from PBMCs, the TCR library was made from it. V lost 2 bases and J lost 6; bases outside the gene matches: 6. This CDR3 region has 15 residues. Sequencing used peripheral blood mononuclear cells (PBMCs), obtained at new diagnosis, from a patient treated with antithyroid drugs. This chain joins TRBV12-3 or TRBV12-4 and TRBJ2-3; 9 nucleotides agree with TRBD1. The source of this sequence is a female donor with Graves disease. The CDR3 protein is CASSLFGTGRDTQYF. The CDR3 DNA follows: TGTGCCAGCAGTTTATTCGGGACAGGGAGGGATACGCAGTATTTT.